These 30 T cell receptor beta chains were all obtained from the same sample, sequenced in a study of CD4 T cells in relation to SARS-CoV-2 and coronaviruses. CD4+ T cells from unexposed donors were obtained before the COVID-19 pandemic (2011-2018). CD4+ T cells were isolated from the cells after around 11 days of culture. Their specific antigens are unknown. Assay: immunoSEQ multiplex PCR; the TCRdb copy retains only in-frame clones and omits some. Among 18,000 or so clones listed, 65% to 80% were seen once. Input material: CD4+ T cells from PBMCs, cultured in vitro. The receptor source for this set is a human donor in good health.

The chain employs TRBV7-9 and TRBJ2-4; no firm D call. Trimming cost V 5 bases and J 8 bases, with 10 bases left between them. Germline V lookup: CDR1 SEHNR, CDR2 FQNEAQ (reference sequence). The CDR3 consists of 12 residues. The CDR3 DNA sequence: TGTGCCAGCAGCCCAGCAAAAGACATTCAGTACTTC. The encoded protein is CASSPAKDIQYF.

CDR3 loop: CASSFRTSGRGAEQFF. The CDR3, as DNA: TGCGCCAGCAGCTTTCGGACTAGCGGGAGGGGGGCTGAGCAGTTCTTC. The gene calls are TRBV5-1 and TRBJ2-1, with 15 bases that match TRBD2. The CDR3 is 16 amino acids. With V trimmed by 2 bases and J by 9 bases, 6 bases remained unmatched. The germline CDR1 and CDR2 sequences are SGHRS and YFSETQ.

The V call is TRBV3-1 (or the pseudogene TRBV3-2), the J call TRBJ2-7; 8 bases map to TRBD1. The CDR3 runs to 13 residues. Germline lookup yields CDR1 LGHDT and CDR2 YNNKEL (reference sequence). The trim removed 4 bases at V and 4 bases at J, leaving 3 bases unmatched. CDR3 bases: TGTGCCAGCAGCCTCAGACAGGGGTACGAGCAGTACTTC. Amino acids: CASSLRQGYEQYF.

The rearrangement uses TRBV5-1 and TRBJ2-3, with 9 nucleotides matching TRBD2. CDR1 and CDR2 from the germline V gene are SGHRS and YFSETQ. Trimming removed 6 bases from V and 1 base from J; junction bases left unmatched: 3. This CDR3 is 14 amino acids long. CDR3 DNA sequence: TGCGCCAGCAAGGTAGCGGGGGGCACAGATACGCAGTATTTT. This translates into CASKVAGGTDTQYF.

The chain combines TRBV6-5 with TRBJ1-2; no reliable D call. Germline V gene lookup returns CDR1 MNHEY and CDR2 SVGAGI. Deletions cut 7 bases from V and 2 bases from J, with 11 bases between. The length of the CDR3 is 13 residues. In nucleotides, the CDR3 is TGTGCCAGCAAAGAGGTCAGCAACTATGGCTACACCTTC. This codes for CASKEVSNYGYTF.

V is TRBV6-6 and J is TRBJ1-1; D ambiguous. Germline loops: CDR1 MNHNY, CDR2 SVGAGI (reference sequence). Between the trimmed V and J ends, which lost 9 bases and 1 base, there was a span of 9 bases. The CDR3 has 12 amino acids. The CDR3 here is CASRGSNTEAFF. DNA for the CDR3: TGTGCCAGTCGGGGTTCGAACACTGAAGCTTTCTTT.

This chain connects TRBV5-4 to TRBJ2-4, with TRBD1 as a possible D gene (5 bases). Germline CDR1 reads SGHNT; CDR2 reads YYREEE (reference sequence). The length of the CDR3 is 16 residues. Trimming left V 2 bases short and J 1 base short, with 13 bases between. The CDR3 DNA reads as TGTGCCAGCAGCTTAGACCCAGGGTCGGCCAAAAACATTCAGTACTTC. Encoded protein: CASSLDPGSAKNIQYF. Drawing the rest from reference TRBV5-4 and TRBJ2-4, the complete variable domain is ETGVTQSPTHLIKTRGQQVTLRCSSQSGHNTVSWYQQALGQGPQFIFQYYREEENGRGNFPPRFSGLQFPNYSSELNVNALELDDSALYLCASSLDPGSAKNIQYFGAGTRLSVL.

The rearrangement uses TRBV19 and TRBJ1-6; no reliable D call. CDR1 and CDR2 from the germline V gene are LNHDA and SQIVND (reference sequence). The CDR3 has 14 residues. V lost 1 base and J 6 bases, leaving 7 bases between the germline ends. The CDR3 protein is CASSIGRTNSPLHF. CDR3 sequence (DNA): TGTGCCAGTAGTATAGGACGGACTAATTCACCCCTCCACTTT. Using reference TRBV19 and TRBJ1-6 for the parts outside the CDR3, the full variable domain is DGGITQSPKYLFRKEGQNVTLSCEQNLNHDAMYWYRQDPGQGLRLIYYSQIVNDFQKGDIAEGYSVSREKKESFPLTVTSAQKNPTAFYLCASSIGRTNSPLHFGNGTRLTVT.

The chain uses TRBV28 and TRBJ1-2; a possible D gene is TRBD1 (6 bases). In germline, CDR1 is MDHEN, CDR2 SYDVKM. With 6 bases removed from V and 4 bases from J, the gap between germline ends came to 12 bases. This CDR3 comprises 13 residues. CDR3 sequence (DNA): TGTGCCAGCAGGGCGGGGGGCAGCTATGGCTACACCTTC. Its translation is CASRAGGSYGYTF.

This chain joins TRBV30 and TRBJ1-3, with D possibly being TRBD1 (5 bases). There are 14 residues in the CDR3. V was trimmed by 0 bases and J by 2 bases, leaving 8 bases between them. Germline V gene lookup returns CDR1 GTSNPN and CDR2 SVGIG (reference sequence). The CDR3 here is CAWSVPRAGNTIYF. Written as DNA, the CDR3 is TGTGCCTGGAGTGTACCCAGGGCTGGAAACACCATATATTTT.

The V gene is TRBV5-1, the J gene TRBJ2-7, with D tentatively TRBD2 (7 bases). Germline CDR1 reads SGHRS; CDR2 reads YFSETQ. This CDR3 has 15 residues. The V end lost 3 bases, the J end lost 5 bases, and 18 bases lay between the germline ends. DNA of the CDR3: TGCGCCAGCAGCTCCATGGGGGGGCAATGGAACGAGCAGTACTTC. Amino acids: CASSSMGGQWNEQYF.

V gene TRBV28 combines with J gene TRBJ2-6; 9 nucleotides align to TRBD1. From germline, CDR1 is MDHEN and CDR2 SYDVKM. V gave up 2 bases and J gave up 3 bases; unmatched junction bases: 5. This CDR3 spans 17 amino acids. DNA of the CDR3: TGTGCCAGCAGTTTACTACAGGGGGCGGGTGGGGCCAACGTCCTGACTTTC. It yields the protein CASSLLQGAGGANVLTF.

The V and J genes are TRBV30 and TRBJ2-1, with a tentative D call TRBD1 (6 bases). Germline CDR1 reads GTSNPN; CDR2 reads SVGIG (reference sequence). Trimming stripped 2 bases from V and 8 bases from J, with 16 bases between. The CDR3 consists of 14 residues. The CDR3 region has the DNA TGTGCCTGGAGTAATAACAGGGTCAGGGATGAGCAGTTCTTC. Residues: CAWSNNRVRDEQFF.

This clone was recorded once. CDR3 amino acids: CASSPDSYEQYF. The DNA for the CDR3 is TGTGCCAGCAGCCCTGACAGCTACGAGCAGTACTTC. The chain is built from TRBV3-1 (or the pseudogene TRBV3-2) and TRBJ2-7; perhaps TRBD1 as D (5 bases). The CDR3 runs 12 residues. From germline, CDR1 is LGHDT and CDR2 YNNKEL (reference sequence). Between the trimmed V and J ends, which lost 4 bases and 3 bases, there was a span of 7 bases.

V and J are TRBV11-1 and TRBJ2-3, with TRBD1 identical over 7 bases. V trimming: 6 bases; J trimming: 4 bases; junction bases outside the gene matches: 10. The CDR3 runs 15 residues. CDR1 and CDR2 (germline): SGHAT, FQDESV (reference sequence). CDR3 sequence: CASRKGGRESDTQYF. CDR3 DNA: TGTGCCAGCAGAAAAGGGGGCAGGGAGTCAGATACGCAGTATTTT.

This chain joins TRBV7-7 and TRBJ2-1; D is perhaps TRBD2 (6 bases). The germline CDR1 and CDR2 sequences are SSHAT and FNYEAQ (reference sequence). This CDR3 has 15 residues. The ends were cut back, 5 bases at V and 10 bases at J, with 21 bases in the middle. The DNA of the CDR3 is TGTGCCAGCAGCCCCCGCGGCGGGGCCTTAACCGAGCAGTTCTTC. Encoded protein: CASSPRGGALTEQFF.

The CDR3 DNA sequence: TGTGCCAGCAGTGAGGGGGACAGCTCCTACGAGCAGTACTTC. Its translation: CASSEGDSSYEQYF. The rearrangement joins TRBV6-1 to TRBJ2-7; 7 bases match TRBD1. Germline V gene lookup returns CDR1 MNHNS and CDR2 SASEGT. V shed 3 bases, J shed 0 bases, and the junction held 2 bases outside the gene matches. CDR3 length equals 14 residues.

In its sample, this clone ranks as medium-sized (0.01 to 0.1%). V and J are TRBV6-5 and TRBJ2-7, with D possibly matching TRBD2 (5 bases). This CDR3 has 15 amino acids. Germline V CDR1 and CDR2: MNHEY, SVGAGI. V was shortened by 9 bases and J by 1 base, with 19 bases between the two germline ends. The CDR3: CASRAASSWSYEQYF. The DNA for the CDR3 is TGTGCCAGTAGGGCGGCGTCTAGCTGGTCCTACGAGCAGTACTTC.

This clone was detected only a few times. The gene calls are TRBV11-3 and TRBJ1-1, with a tentative D call TRBD1 (5 bases). The V end lost 5 bases, the J end lost 4 bases, and 23 bases lay between the germline ends. Looked up from germline, CDR1 is SGHNT and CDR2 is YENEEA. The CDR3 contains 17 residues. CDR3 coding DNA: TGTGCCAGCAGCCCCCGCCCTTTGATAGGGGTGGGCACTGAAGCTTTCTTT. Translated, it gives CASSPRPLIGVGTEAFF.

The chain uses TRBV11-3 and TRBJ2-3, with D unclear. This CDR3 region has 13 residues. Germline CDR1 and CDR2: SGHNT and YENEEA. The V end lost 1 base, the J end lost 0 bases, and 2 bases lay between the germline ends. The CDR3 reads CASSLGSTDTQYF. In nucleotides, the CDR3 is TGTGCCAGCAGCTTAGGTAGCACAGATACGCAGTATTTT.

This clone was observed once. This chain connects TRBV6-6 to TRBJ2-5; a weak D match, TRBD1 (5 bases). Per germline, CDR1 MNHNY and CDR2 SVGAGI (reference sequence). The germline V and J ends were trimmed by 5 bases and 3 bases, with 7 bases remaining between them. The CDR3 loop spans 12 amino acids. CDR3 amino acids: CASSPREETQYF. In DNA form, the CDR3 reads TGTGCCAGCAGTCCCAGGGAAGAGACCCAGTACTTC.

J is TRBJ1-2 and V is TRBV20-1; D is possibly TRBD1 (5 bases). The CDR3 length is 11 residues. Per the germline V gene, CDR1 is DFQATT and CDR2 is SNEGSKA (reference sequence). Trimming left V 3 bases short and J 12 bases short, with 14 bases between. In nucleotides, the CDR3 is TGCAGTGCTAGTCCGGGCTGGGGGGACACCTTC. Protein sequence: CSASPGWGDTF.

V usage is TRBV7-2 and J usage is TRBJ2-5; D is uncertain. The CDR3 totals 12 residues. V lost 5 bases to trimming and J lost 0 bases, with 4 bases between them. CDR1 and CDR2 (germline): SGHTA, FQGNSA. For the CDR3, the DNA is TGTGCCAGCAGCATGTACCAAGAGACCCAGTACTTC. As protein: CASSMYQETQYF.

By sample share, this clone is hyperexpanded. The rearrangement joins TRBV2 to TRBJ2-3, with D tentatively TRBD2 (5 bases). The CDR3 length is 14 residues. The germline V gene encodes CDR1 SNHLY and CDR2 FYNNEI. Trimming stripped 6 bases from V and 2 bases from J, with 12 bases between. In DNA, the CDR3 is TGTGCCAGCAGAGGGCGGGTGGACACAGATACGCAGTATTTT. Amino acids: CASRGRVDTDTQYF.

This chain joins TRBV5-1 and TRBJ1-6; D possibly corresponds to TRBD1 (6 bases). V gave up 4 bases and J gave up 13 bases, with 12 bases separating them. This CDR3 has 12 residues. CDR1 and CDR2 (germline): SGHRS, YFSETQ. The CDR3 DNA reads as TGCGCCAGCAGCCCACAGGGTCTTCCCCTCCACTTT. This codes for CASSPQGLPLHF.

CDR3 sequence reads: CASSLTSGTGEQYF. The CDR3 DNA sequence: TGTGCCAGCAGTTTGACTTCCGGGACTGGCGAGCAGTACTTC. The rearrangement joins TRBV6-5 to TRBJ2-7, with D possibly being TRBD2 (6 bases). There are 14 residues in the CDR3. V shed 4 bases and J shed 6 bases, with 16 bases lying between them. Germline V gene lookup returns CDR1 MNHEY and CDR2 SVGAGI.

The rearrangement links TRBV5-4 to TRBJ2-7; 11 bases agree with TRBD2. This CDR3 contains 15 residues. With V trimmed by 4 bases and J by 6 bases, 9 bases remained unmatched. In germline, CDR1 is SGHNT, CDR2 YYREEE (reference sequence). The CDR3 loop is CASSRASGRSAEQYF. The DNA for the CDR3 is TGTGCCAGCAGCCGCGCTAGCGGGAGGTCGGCCGAGCAGTACTTC.

This clone appeared a few times. This chain uses TRBV5-1 with TRBJ2-2, with no clear D. The germline gives CDR1 SGHRS, CDR2 YFSETQ. The V and J ends lost 2 bases and 6 bases respectively, with 8 bases between them. This CDR3 is built from 13 residues. The CDR3 protein is CASSLSASGELFF. The CDR3 nucleotides are TGCGCCAGCAGCTTATCAGCTTCCGGGGAGCTGTTTTTT.

The chain carries TRBV11-2 and TRBJ1-1; D possibly corresponds to TRBD1 (5 bases). The V gene lost 3 bases and the J gene lost 5 bases, with 16 bases spanning the gap. CDR1 SGHAT and CDR2 FQNNGV come from the germline V gene. The CDR3 covers 15 residues. In DNA form, the CDR3 reads TGTGCCAGCAGCTTCTCAGACGGGGGTGTTACTGAAGCTTTCTTT. Residues: CASSFSDGGVTEAFF.

The V and J genes are TRBV29-1 and TRBJ1-1, with no clear D. Per the germline V gene, CDR1 is SQVTM and CDR2 is ANQGSEA. The CDR3 loop spans 13 amino acids. Trimming removed 1 base from V and 1 base from J, with 7 bases in between. CDR3 in amino acids: CSVEAIENTEAFF. CDR3 nucleotides: TGCAGCGTTGAAGCGATCGAGAACACTGAAGCTTTCTTT.